Listed here are 27 T cell receptor beta chains from one sample, sequenced in a study of response to subunit inactivated influenza vaccine. TCRdb passed the RT-PCR reads through MiXCR, listing each CDR3 protein once. The sample gives 710,000 or so distinct CDR3 sequences, more than 15% of which show up once; 11% is in the top ten. The starting material was PBMCs from blood, obtained roughly 12 days after vaccination. The source of these receptors is a man in his fifties who received an inactivated influenza vaccine.

This clonotype was detected many times. The chain uses TRBV12-3 or TRBV12-4 and TRBJ1-3; D is uncertain. V lost 3 bases, J lost 3 bases, and 12 bases lay in between. The CDR3 spans 15 residues. The CDR3 spells CASSLGLSSGNTIYF. CDR3 bases: TGTGCCAGCAGTTTGGGCCTAAGTAGTGGAAACACCATATATTTT.

This clonotype has more than one count but fewer than ten. This chain links TRBV12-3 or TRBV12-4 with TRBJ2-3, with D unclear. Between the trimmed V and J ends, which lost 5 bases and 5 bases, there was a span of 8 bases. CDR3 length equals 12 residues. Here the CDR3 DNA reads TGTGCCAGCAGTCCCGAGGTAGATACGCAGTATTTT. This gives the protein CASSPEVDTQYF.

The sample holds a few counts of this clonotype. The chain uses TRBV7-2 and TRBJ2-1; the D gene is possibly TRBD1 (6 bases). Trimming took 4 bases from V and 7 from J, leaving 17 bases between them. The CDR3 sequence is 15 residues long. Germline CDR1 SGHTA, CDR2 FQGNSA. DNA for the CDR3: TGTGCCAGCAGCTCGGGACACAGGGTTGGGAATGAGCAGTTCTTC. Translating gives CASSSGHRVGNEQFF.

This clonotype was picked up many times. The rearrangement uses TRBV7-2 and TRBJ2-5; no definite D call. Germline CDR1 SGHTA, CDR2 FQGNSA. The CDR3 has 13 residues. Trimming removed 3 bases at V and 5 bases at J, with 10 bases between. The CDR3 DNA follows: TGTGCCAGCAGCTTTAGTCTCGGGGAGACCCAGTACTTC. Residues: CASSFSLGETQYF.

The genes are TRBV6-2 or TRBV6-3 and TRBJ2-3; TRBD1 matches 7 bases. This CDR3 is built from 12 residues. Germline V CDR1 and CDR2: MNHEY, SVGEGT. Trimming took 8 bases from V and 8 from J; bases not matched to a gene: 7. DNA for the CDR3: TGTGCCAGCCGAAACAGGGGTTCTACGCAGTATTTT. This codes for CASRNRGSTQYF.

The chain joins TRBV29-1 to TRBJ2-5, with a weak D call TRBD1 (6 bases). There are 13 residues in the CDR3. The ends were cut back, 6 bases at V and 7 bases at J, with 18 bases in the middle. Germline CDR1 SQVTM, CDR2 ANQGSEA. The CDR3 region has the DNA TGCAGCGTGACTCCAGTACAGGGTGGGACCCAGTACTTC. As protein: CSVTPVQGGTQYF.

The J gene is TRBJ1-6, the V gene TRBV20-1; 8 bases are shared with TRBD1. The CDR3 spans 16 residues. The V segment lost 4 bases and the J segment 0 bases; nucleotides outside the gene matches: 5. Germline CDR1 is DFQATT and CDR2 is SNEGSKA (reference sequence). The CDR3 loop reads CSATQGASSYNSPLHF. In DNA, the CDR3 is TGCAGTGCTACTCAGGGGGCCAGCTCCTATAATTCACCCCTCCACTTT.

As DNA, the CDR3 is TGTGCCATCAGTGAGTCTGTGGCCACAGATACGCAGTATTTT. Translated, it gives CAISESVATDTQYF. The chain carries TRBV10-3 and TRBJ2-3; D is unresolved. Trimming removed 0 bases from V and 2 bases from J, with 6 bases in between. The germline V gene has CDR1 ENHRY and CDR2 SYGVKD. The CDR3 runs to 14 residues.

This clonotype was seen only a few times. The chain combines TRBV29-1 with TRBJ1-2, with 7 nucleotides matching TRBD1. CDR3 length equals 13 residues. Germline V gene data show CDR1 as SQVTM and CDR2 as ANQGSEA. V dropped 6 bases and J dropped 3; count of bases not matched to a gene: 7. In DNA form, the CDR3 reads TGCAGCGTCGGACAGGTTGGGGACTATGGCTACACCTTC. The encoded protein is CSVGQVGDYGYTF.

This clonotype showed up just a few times. This rearrangement joins TRBV2 to TRBJ2-1, with D possibly being TRBD2 (6 bases). The germline V and J ends were trimmed by 6 bases and 7 bases, with 25 bases remaining between them. This CDR3 is built from 17 residues. Germline CDR1 reads SNHLY; CDR2 reads FYNNEI. The CDR3 is CASSARSAGYSGNEQFF. Written as DNA, the CDR3 is TGTGCCAGCAGCGCGAGATCCGCGGGGTATTCGGGGAATGAGCAGTTCTTC.

This clonotype was recorded a few times. The chain couples TRBV6-2 or TRBV6-3 to TRBJ1-2, with TRBD1 matching over 10 bases. Per the germline V gene, CDR1 is MNHEY and CDR2 is SVGEGT. V trimming: 0 bases; J trimming: 6 bases; junction bases outside the gene matches: 7. The CDR3 is 16 residues long. CDR3 sequence: CASSYSGPTGGHGYTF. The CDR3 region has the DNA TGTGCCAGCAGTTACTCAGGCCCGACAGGGGGCCATGGCTACACCTTC.

This clonotype was observed a handful of times. The chain has TRBV20-1 and TRBJ2-3; 8 nucleotides align to TRBD2. The CDR3 is 15 amino acids. Germline loops: CDR1 DFQATT, CDR2 SNEGSKA (reference sequence). V lost 5 bases, J lost 4 bases, and 11 bases stayed unmatched. DNA of the CDR3: TGCAGTGCTTACCGCGTTAGCGGGGCGCCAGATACGCAGTATTTT. Amino acid sequence: CSAYRVSGAPDTQYF.

V and J are TRBV5-5 and TRBJ1-1; weak D call: TRBD1 (5 bases). The CDR3 has 14 amino acids. Trimming removed 3 bases at V and 2 bases at J, with 11 bases between. The germline V gene has CDR1 SGHKS and CDR2 YYEKEE (reference sequence). The CDR3 spells CASSSVGPNTEAFF. In DNA, the CDR3 is TGTGCCAGCAGCTCGGTGGGGCCAAACACTGAAGCTTTCTTT. Combining the CDR3 with reference TRBV5-5 and TRBJ1-1 gives the whole variable domain DAGVTQSPTHLIKTRGQQVTLRCSPISGHKSVSWYQQVLGQGPQFIFQYYEKEERGRGNFPDRFSARQFPNYSSELNVNALLLGDSALYLCASSSVGPNTEAFFGQGTRLTVV.

A few counts support this clonotype. The chain employs TRBV7-2 and TRBJ1-1, with 7 positions matching TRBD1. V dropped 3 bases and J dropped 3; count of bases not matched to a gene: 7. Germline CDR1 and CDR2: SGHTA and FQGNSA. The CDR3 is 15 amino acids. The CDR3 spells CASSLQTGWDTEAFF. In DNA form, the CDR3 reads TGTGCCAGCAGCTTGCAGACAGGGTGGGACACTGAAGCTTTCTTT.

V gene TRBV20-1 combines with J gene TRBJ1-3; D not resolved. This CDR3 is built from 13 residues. V was shortened by 1 base and J by 0 bases, with 4 bases between the two germline ends. Germline V gene data show CDR1 as DFQATT and CDR2 as SNEGSKA (reference sequence). CDR3 nucleotide sequence: TGCAGTGCTAGAGGGGTCTCTGGAAACACCATATATTTT. Protein product: CSARGVSGNTIYF.

This clonotype was detected a few times. This chain uses TRBV6-2 or TRBV6-3 with TRBJ2-7; 7 bases are a match to TRBD2. Germline values: CDR1 MNHEY, CDR2 SVGEGT. After removal of 11 bases from V and 0 bases from J, the junction contained 10 bases not matched to a gene. The CDR3 has 14 residues. CDR3 amino acids: CASHPRGSSYEQYF. The CDR3 DNA is TGTGCCTCCCACCCCCGCGGGAGCTCCTACGAGCAGTACTTC.

V usage is TRBV5-1 and J usage is TRBJ2-1; 12 positions match TRBD2. Germline trimming cut 0 bases from V and 8 bases from J; bases unmatched to any gene: 12. The germline CDR1 and CDR2 sequences are SGHRS and YFSETQ. The CDR3 is 18 amino acids. The CDR3 nucleotides read TGCGCCAGCAGCTTGGCCCCGACTAGCGGGAGATCGGGGGATGAGCAGTTCTTC. Translating gives CASSLAPTSGRSGDEQFF.

A few counts support this clonotype. The rearrangement uses TRBV7-2 and TRBJ2-5, with 13 bases that match TRBD2. V lost 5 bases, J lost 3 bases, and 6 bases stayed unmatched. Germline loops: CDR1 SGHTA, CDR2 FQGNSA. The CDR3 length is 16 residues. The CDR3 loop reads CASSVTSGRAKETQYF. The CDR3 coding sequence is TGTGCCAGCAGCGTAACTAGCGGGAGGGCCAAAGAGACCCAGTACTTC.

The rearrangement links TRBV12-3 or TRBV12-4 to TRBJ2-1; 7 positions match TRBD2. V was pared by 8 bases and J by 3 bases, with 10 bases of the junction left unmatched. This CDR3 has 15 residues. The CDR3 DNA reads TGTGCCAGCCTGGGCAGTCTAGCGGTCTACAATGAGCAGTTCTTC. Residues: CASLGSLAVYNEQFF.

This clonotype has ten or more counts. The V call is TRBV12-3 or TRBV12-4, the J call TRBJ1-2, with 8 nucleotides matching TRBD1. V lost 2 bases to trimming and J lost 4 bases; unmatched junction nucleotides: 3. CDR3 length: 14 residues. Here the CDR3 reads CASSLQGASYGYTF. The CDR3 DNA follows: TGTGCCAGCAGTTTACAGGGGGCCAGCTATGGCTACACCTTC.

The chain carries TRBV4-2 and TRBJ2-3; D might be TRBD1 (6 bases). The CDR3 spans 15 residues. V was shortened by 0 bases and J by 3 bases, with 10 bases between the two germline ends. Germline V lookup: CDR1 LGHNA, CDR2 YNFKEQ. The CDR3 protein is CASSQDERGTDTQYF. For the CDR3, the DNA is TGTGCCAGCAGCCAAGATGAGAGGGGGACAGATACGCAGTATTTT.

The chain links TRBV7-9 to TRBJ2-1; 9 bases match TRBD2. The CDR3 covers 15 residues. Germline V lookup: CDR1 SEHNR, CDR2 FQNEAQ (reference sequence). J was trimmed by 7 bases and V by 1 base; bases with no gene match: 5. As DNA, the CDR3 is TGTGCCAGCAGCTTAGAGGGAGCGGGAGGTAATGAGCAGTTCTTC. The encoded protein is CASSLEGAGGNEQFF.

The genes are TRBV27 and TRBJ2-3; TRBD2 is a possible D gene (6 bases). CDR1 is MNHEY and CDR2 is SMNVEV in the germline V gene (reference sequence). V was shortened by 2 bases and J by 3 bases, with 15 bases between the two germline ends. CDR3 length: 16 residues. CDR3 DNA sequence: TGTGCCAGCAGTTTAGCTGGGGGGATGGTGACAGATACGCAGTATTTT. Translating it yields CASSLAGGMVTDTQYF.

This clonotype was seen a few times. The chain uses TRBV6-2 or TRBV6-3 and TRBJ2-1, with TRBD1 identical over 7 bases. CDR3 length equals 17 residues. The ends lost 2 bases at V and 3 bases at J; junction bases unmatched: 10. In germline, CDR1 is MNHEY, CDR2 SVGEGT. For the CDR3, the DNA is TGTGCCAGCAGTTACAACATCCGGACAGGCTTCTACAATGAGCAGTTCTTC. Amino acids: CASSYNIRTGFYNEQFF.

This clonotype was found a few times. V is TRBV6-5 and J is TRBJ2-3; possibly TRBD1 for D (6 bases). In germline, CDR1 is MNHEY, CDR2 SVGAGI. The CDR3 extends over 15 amino acids. V lost 2 bases and J 2 bases, leaving 11 bases between the germline ends. CDR3 sequence reads: CASSYIQGFTDTQYF. The CDR3 DNA sequence: TGTGCCAGCAGTTACATTCAGGGGTTCACAGATACGCAGTATTTT.

The chain links TRBV24-1 to TRBJ1-2; unclear D gene. From germline, CDR1 is KGHDR and CDR2 SFDVKD. The ends were cut back, 5 bases at V and 3 bases at J, with 3 bases in the middle. The CDR3 loop spans 11 amino acids. This CDR3 is CATSGDYGYTF. CDR3 nucleotide sequence: TGTGCCACCAGTGGAGACTATGGCTACACCTTC.

This clonotype was detected ten times or more. The CDR3 region is CASSPTEAAATDTQYF. The CDR3 DNA sequence: TGCGCCAGCAGCCCTACGGAAGCGGCGGCAACAGATACGCAGTATTTT. This chain uses TRBV4-3 with TRBJ2-3; D may be TRBD2 (5 bases). Germline assignment: CDR1 LGHNA and CDR2 YSLEER. V dropped 4 bases and J dropped 3 bases, with 17 bases sitting between them. CDR3 length: 16 residues.